The 22 T cell receptor beta chains in this list originate from one sample, sequenced in a study of blood T cell repertoires in COVID-19 (dated by TCRdb to about 2020). The protocol used for the library was the immunoSEQ multiplex PCR assay. This immuneACCESS table, as held by TCRdb, lists in-frame sequences with V and J called but not all clones. Of the missing ones, under half trace to an unresolved V gene in checked studies; the others have no known cause. The sample records 200,000 to 250,000 clones, approximately 90% of which are singletons. The top ten hold roughly 12% of the sample. The sequencing input was peripheral blood. All receptors derive from a woman aged 18-29 years who had recovered from COVID-19.

This chain joins TRBV7-2 and TRBJ2-3; D possibly corresponds to TRBD2 (6 bases). In germline, CDR1 is SGHTA, CDR2 FQGNSA. This CDR3 comprises 14 residues. Trimming removed 5 bases from V and 5 bases from J, with 14 bases in between. The CDR3 DNA reads as TGTGCCAGCAGCCCCGGGAGTGGGATAGATACGCAGTATTTT. It yields the protein CASSPGSGIDTQYF.

On this clone: Compared with germline, one end of the junction differs, possibly owing to a read error. The chain links TRBV3-1 (or the pseudogene TRBV3-2) to TRBJ2-7, with D possibly matching TRBD1 (6 bases). In germline, CDR1 is LGHDT, CDR2 YNNKEL (reference sequence). This CDR3 spans 15 amino acids. The CDR3 region has the DNA TGTGCCAGCAGGCAAGGACAGACTTTTACCTACGAGCAGTACTTC. It specifies CASRQGQTFTYEQYF.

V and J are TRBV4-2 and TRBJ1-2; D is unclear. Between the trimmed V and J ends, which lost 5 bases and 4 bases, there was a span of 17 bases. The CDR3 has 15 amino acids. The germline V gene encodes CDR1 LGHNA and CDR2 YNFKEQ. The CDR3 DNA reads as TGTGCCAGCAGCGAAACTAGTAGCGCGGTCTATGGCTACACCTTC. Translating it yields CASSETSSAVYGYTF.

The chain carries TRBV13 and TRBJ2-7; D unclear. CDR1 and CDR2 from the germline V gene are PRHDT and FYEKMQ (reference sequence). Trimming shortened V by 2 bases and J by 2 bases, and 16 bases separated the two germline ends. The CDR3 has 16 amino acids. The CDR3 DNA reads as TGTGCCAGCAGCTTACGTTCCCGGAGAGCGCCCTACGAGCAGTACTTC. This translates into CASSLRSRRAPYEQYF.

The rearrangement joins TRBV4-2 to TRBJ2-2; 7 bases agree with TRBD2. CDR3 length: 17 residues. The germline CDR1 and CDR2 sequences are LGHNA and YNFKEQ. V was clipped by 8 bases and J by 4 bases; unmatched bases: 16. The CDR3 DNA follows: TGTGCCAGCGGCCCGCCTCTAGCGGAGGCGGGCACCGGGGAGCTGTTTTTT. This gives the protein CASGPPLAEAGTGELFF.

This chain joins TRBV27 and TRBJ1-4, with D possibly being TRBD1 (5 bases). There are 13 residues in the CDR3. CDR1 and CDR2 (germline): MNHEY, SMNVEV (reference sequence). V was cut by 10 bases and J by 5 bases, with 14 bases left in between. The CDR3 is CATRGGGNEKLFF. The CDR3 nucleotides read TGTGCCACCCGGGGGGGTGGGAATGAAAAACTGTTTTTT.

The gene calls are TRBV14 and TRBJ1-1; D is possibly TRBD1 (6 bases). Trimming shortened V by 2 bases and J by 0 bases, and 7 bases separated the two germline ends. The CDR3 spans 14 residues. Germline CDR1 is SGHDN and CDR2 is FVKESK. The CDR3: CASSQRGMNTEAFF. DNA of the CDR3: TGTGCCAGCAGCCAAAGGGGGATGAACACTGAAGCTTTCTTT. Full variable domain (remainder filled in from reference TRBV14 and TRBJ1-1): EAGVTQFPSHSVIEKGQTVTLRCDPISGHDNLYWYRRVMGKEIKFLLHFVKESKQDESGMPNNRFLAERTGGTYSTLKVQPAELEDSGVYFCASSQRGMNTEAFFGQGTRLTVV.

The chain combines TRBV5-4 with TRBJ1-2; TRBD1 might be the D (6 bases). The CDR3 loop spans 15 amino acids. Looked up from germline, CDR1 is SGHNT and CDR2 is YYREEE (reference sequence). Trimming removed 0 bases at V and 5 bases at J, with 14 bases between. CDR3 coding DNA: TGTGCCAGCAGCTTGGCCATGGGACACCGGTATGGCTACACCTTC. Translating it yields CASSLAMGHRYGYTF.

The chain joins TRBV10-1 to TRBJ1-1, with D possibly TRBD1 on 6 matching bases. CDR3 length: 16 residues. V dropped 8 bases and J dropped 0 bases, with 19 bases sitting between them. Germline V gene data show CDR1 as WNHNN and CDR2 as SYGVQD (reference sequence). The CDR3 nucleotides read TGCGCCAGCCCCCTCCGGGGGGCTGACGTGAACACTGAAGCTTTCTTT. It codes for CASPLRGADVNTEAFF.

This chain links TRBV28 with TRBJ2-1, with 11 bases identical to TRBD2. Per germline, CDR1 MDHEN and CDR2 SYDVKM. J gave up 3 bases and V 5 bases, and 3 bases lay outside the gene matches. There are 15 residues in the CDR3. CDR3 sequence reads: CASSAGTSGYNEQFF. In nucleotides, the CDR3 is TGTGCCAGCAGTGCCGGGACTAGCGGCTACAATGAGCAGTTCTTC.

This chain connects TRBV28 to TRBJ1-2, with TRBD1 matching 7 bases. Germline CDR1 is MDHEN and CDR2 is SYDVKM. CDR3 length equals 12 residues. Trimming cost V 8 bases and J 5 bases; bases outside gene matches: 5. For the CDR3, the DNA is TGTGCCAGCCTCGGGACAGCTTATGGCTACACCTTC. It encodes CASLGTAYGYTF.

This chain links TRBV25-1 with TRBJ2-7, with D perhaps TRBD1 (5 bases). The germline CDR1 and CDR2 sequences are MGHDK and SYGVNS. The V and J ends lost 8 bases and 4 bases respectively, with 9 bases between them. The CDR3 runs to 11 residues. In DNA, the CDR3 is TGTGCCAGCGGACAAATATACGAGCAGTACTTC. Translating gives CASGQIYEQYF.

The chain couples TRBV7-8 to TRBJ2-7, with 9 positions matching TRBD1. The CDR3 spans 15 residues. CDR1 is SGHVS, CDR2 FQNEAQ, per germline. V shed 4 bases, J shed 2 bases, and the junction held 6 bases outside the gene matches. The chain's CDR3 is CASSSPRDRAYEQYF. DNA of the CDR3: TGTGCCAGCAGCTCCCCCCGGGACAGGGCCTACGAGCAGTACTTC.

This clone showed up just a few times. J is TRBJ2-7 and V is TRBV29-1; the match to TRBD2 covers 7 bases. Germline V gene sequence: CDR1 SQVTM, CDR2 ANQGSEA. The J segment lost 3 bases and the V segment lost 5 bases, leaving 4 bases of the junction unmatched. The length of the CDR3 is 12 residues. The CDR3 sequence: CSVSERGYEQYF. CDR3 bases: TGCAGCGTTTCCGAGCGGGGCTACGAGCAGTACTTC.

This chain connects TRBV5-1 to TRBJ2-7; 8 bases are shared with TRBD1. CDR3 length: 17 residues. Germline CDR1 is SGHRS and CDR2 is YFSETQ. Unmatched junction bases numbered 11, after V lost 0 bases and J lost 3 bases. CDR3 in amino acids: CASSLDPQGAFNYEQYF. CDR3 bases: TGCGCCAGCAGCTTGGATCCGCAGGGGGCGTTCAACTACGAGCAGTACTTC.

This chain joins TRBV18 and TRBJ2-1; 11 positions agree with TRBD2. In germline, CDR1 is KGHSH, CDR2 LQKENI. After removal of 0 bases from V and 7 bases from J, the junction contained 8 bases not matched to a gene. The CDR3 is made up of 17 amino acids. In DNA, the CDR3 is TGTGCCAGCTCACCACCTCGGACTAGCGGGTCCTCGAATGAGCAGTTCTTC. As protein: CASSPPRTSGSSNEQFF.

The chain employs TRBV30 and TRBJ2-3; D is perhaps TRBD1 (6 bases). Per germline, CDR1 GTSNPN and CDR2 SVGIG (reference sequence). V was clipped by 8 bases and J by 1 base, with 13 bases between them. This CDR3 comprises 13 residues. The CDR3 here is CAGRDTGTDTQYF. Here the CDR3 DNA reads TGTGCCGGCCGGGACACTGGCACAGATACGCAGTATTTT.

This clone was seen repeatedly, ten times or more. The rearrangement joins TRBV29-1 to TRBJ2-7; the D gene is possibly TRBD2 (6 bases). This CDR3 spans 14 amino acids. Trimming removed 6 bases at V and 2 bases at J, with 17 bases between. Germline V gives CDR1 SQVTM, CDR2 ANQGSEA. CDR3: CSVAGVADPYEQYF. CDR3 sequence (DNA): TGCAGCGTGGCTGGAGTAGCGGACCCCTACGAGCAGTACTTC.

V and J are TRBV28 and TRBJ2-5; D is possibly TRBD1 (6 bases). The CDR3 contains 13 residues. Trimming stripped 7 bases from V and 5 bases from J, with 14 bases between. CDR1 and CDR2 from the germline V gene are MDHEN and SYDVKM. The CDR3 loop is CASTWGPAETQYF. The CDR3 nucleotides are TGTGCCAGCACCTGGGGGCCAGCCGAGACCCAGTACTTC.

V and J are TRBV20-1 and TRBJ2-1; TRBD2 might be the D (5 bases). Per the germline V gene, CDR1 is DFQATT and CDR2 is SNEGSKA (reference sequence). Deletions cut 3 bases from V and 4 bases from J, with 16 bases between. This CDR3 is built from 15 residues. CDR3 nucleotide sequence: TGCAGTGCTAGTAGCGCTAGTATGGATTACAATGAGCAGTTCTTC. Its protein product is CSASSASMDYNEQFF.

The chain has TRBV19 and TRBJ2-5; TRBD2 aligns across 8 bases. Germline trimming cut 7 bases from V and 4 bases from J; bases unmatched to any gene: 11. The CDR3 loop spans 15 amino acids. CDR1 and CDR2 from the germline V gene are LNHDA and SQIVND (reference sequence). Here the CDR3 DNA reads TGTGCCAGTATTATTACAGGGCTAGCGGGAGAGACCCAGTACTTC. It translates to CASIITGLAGETQYF.

This clone was seen only once. The chain employs TRBV19 and TRBJ1-2; D is unclear. Germline V gene sequence: CDR1 LNHDA, CDR2 SQIVND (reference sequence). The CDR3 is made up of 14 amino acids. V lost 3 bases and J lost 7, with 15 bases in between. The CDR3 nucleotides read TGTGCCAGTAGTATTGGGCAGACCCTCGGTGGCTACACCTTC. This codes for CASSIGQTLGGYTF.